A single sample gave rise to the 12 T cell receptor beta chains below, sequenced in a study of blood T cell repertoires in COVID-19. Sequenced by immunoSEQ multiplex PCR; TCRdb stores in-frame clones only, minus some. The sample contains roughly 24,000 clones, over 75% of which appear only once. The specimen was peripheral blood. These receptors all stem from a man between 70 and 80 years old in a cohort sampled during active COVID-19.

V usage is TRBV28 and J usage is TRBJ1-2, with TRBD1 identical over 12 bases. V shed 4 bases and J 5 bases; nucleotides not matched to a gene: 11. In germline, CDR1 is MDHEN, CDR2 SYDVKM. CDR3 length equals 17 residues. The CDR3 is CASSSPGQGAPGYGYTF. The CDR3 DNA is TGTGCCAGCAGTTCACCGGGACAGGGGGCGCCGGGATATGGCTACACCTTC.

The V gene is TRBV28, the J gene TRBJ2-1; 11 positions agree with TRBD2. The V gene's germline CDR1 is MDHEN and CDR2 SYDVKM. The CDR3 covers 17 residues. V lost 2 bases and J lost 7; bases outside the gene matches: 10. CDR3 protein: CASSLISSGRASNEQFF. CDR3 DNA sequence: TGTGCCAGCAGTTTAATAAGTAGCGGGAGGGCGAGTAATGAGCAGTTCTTC. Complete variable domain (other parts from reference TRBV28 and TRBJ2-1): DVKVTQSSRYLVKRTGEKVFLECVQDMDHENMFWYRQDPGLGLRLIYFSYDVKMKEKGDIPEGYSVSREKKERFSLILESASTNQTSMYLCASSLISSGRASNEQFFGPGTRLTVL.

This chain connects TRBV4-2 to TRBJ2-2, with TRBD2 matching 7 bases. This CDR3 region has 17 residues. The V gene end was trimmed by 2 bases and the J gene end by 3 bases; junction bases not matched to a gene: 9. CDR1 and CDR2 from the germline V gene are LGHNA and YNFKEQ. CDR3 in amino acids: CASSQQLGGGDTGELFF. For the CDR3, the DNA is TGTGCCAGCAGCCAACAACTGGGGGGAGGGGACACCGGGGAGCTGTTTTTT.

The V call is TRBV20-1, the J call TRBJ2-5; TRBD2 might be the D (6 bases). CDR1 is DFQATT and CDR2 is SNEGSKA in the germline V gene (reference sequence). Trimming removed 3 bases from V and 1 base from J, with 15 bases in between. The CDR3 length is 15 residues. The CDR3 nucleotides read TGCAGTGCTAGTGCTGGGAGGTATACCCAAGAGACCCAGTACTTC. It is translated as CSASAGRYTQETQYF.

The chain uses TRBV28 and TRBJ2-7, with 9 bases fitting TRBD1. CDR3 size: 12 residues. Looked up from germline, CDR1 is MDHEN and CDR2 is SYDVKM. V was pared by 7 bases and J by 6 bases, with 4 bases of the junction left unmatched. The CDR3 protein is CASTLTGGEQYF. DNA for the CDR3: TGTGCCAGCACCTTGACAGGGGGCGAGCAGTACTTC.

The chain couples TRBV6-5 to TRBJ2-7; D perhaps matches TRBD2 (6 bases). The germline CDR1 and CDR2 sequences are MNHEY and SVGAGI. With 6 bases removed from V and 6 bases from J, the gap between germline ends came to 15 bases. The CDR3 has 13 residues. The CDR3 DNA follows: TGTGCCAGCAGCGGGACTTATTGGGGCGAGCAGTACTTC. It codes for CASSGTYWGEQYF.

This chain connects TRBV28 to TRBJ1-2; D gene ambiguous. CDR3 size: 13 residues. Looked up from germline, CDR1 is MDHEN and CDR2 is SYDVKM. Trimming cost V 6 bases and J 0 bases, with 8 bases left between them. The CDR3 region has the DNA TGTGCCAGCAGACAGTTAGCTAACTATGGCTACACCTTC. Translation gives CASRQLANYGYTF.

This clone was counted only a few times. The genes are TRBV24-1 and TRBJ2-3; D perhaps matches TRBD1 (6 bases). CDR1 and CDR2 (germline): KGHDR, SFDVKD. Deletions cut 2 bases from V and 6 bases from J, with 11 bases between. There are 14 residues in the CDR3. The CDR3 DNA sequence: TGTGCCACCAGTGATTCCAGGGGAATTGATACGCAGTATTTT. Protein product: CATSDSRGIDTQYF.

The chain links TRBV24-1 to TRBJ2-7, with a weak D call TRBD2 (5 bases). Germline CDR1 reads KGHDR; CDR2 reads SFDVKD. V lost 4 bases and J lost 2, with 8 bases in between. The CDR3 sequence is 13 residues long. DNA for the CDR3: TGTGCCACCAGTGACGCCGGGACCTACGAGCAGTACTTC. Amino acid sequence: CATSDAGTYEQYF.

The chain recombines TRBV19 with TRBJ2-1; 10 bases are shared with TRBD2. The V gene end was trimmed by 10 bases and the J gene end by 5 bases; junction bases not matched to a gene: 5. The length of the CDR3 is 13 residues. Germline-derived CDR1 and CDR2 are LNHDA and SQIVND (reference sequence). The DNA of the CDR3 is TGTGCCACCCGACTAGCGGGTAACAATGAGCAGTTCTTC. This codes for CATRLAGNNEQFF.

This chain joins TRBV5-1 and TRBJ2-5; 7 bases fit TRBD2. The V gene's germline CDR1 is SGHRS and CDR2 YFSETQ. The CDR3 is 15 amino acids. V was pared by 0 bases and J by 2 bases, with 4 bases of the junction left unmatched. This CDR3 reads CASSLGASGQETQYF. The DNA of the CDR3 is TGCGCCAGCAGCTTGGGGGCTAGCGGTCAAGAGACCCAGTACTTC. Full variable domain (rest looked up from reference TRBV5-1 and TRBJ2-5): KAGVTQTPRYLIKTRGQQVTLSCSPISGHRSVSWYQQTPGQGLQFLFEYFSETQRNKGNFPGRFSGRQFSNSRSEMNVSTLELGDSALYLCASSLGASGQETQYFGPGTRLLVL.

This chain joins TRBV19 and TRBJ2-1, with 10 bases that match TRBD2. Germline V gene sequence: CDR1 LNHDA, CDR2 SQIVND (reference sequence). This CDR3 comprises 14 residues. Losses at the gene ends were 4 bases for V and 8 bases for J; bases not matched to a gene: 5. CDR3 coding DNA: TGTGCCAGTAGTAAGCTAGCGGGGGCTGATGAGCAGTTCTTC. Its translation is CASSKLAGADEQFF.